This TCR beta chain originates from a study of T cell responses to AZD1222 COVID-19 vaccine. V lost 3 bases to trimming and J lost 8 bases; unmatched junction nucleotides: 11. Germline CDR1 is KGHSH and CDR2 is LQKENI. The CDR3 spans 17 residues. General study findings and limits: The sample set comprised mostly white British donors with more females, and clonal diversity was possibly underestimated. Close to half of all spike-specific TCRs reportedly target regions of the variants that are unmutated.

To note about this clone: The target antigen is unknown.

Method: immunoSEQ multiplex PCR; TCRdb's copy keeps in-frame clones and lacks some. The sample has about 130,000 clones; more than 85% are singletons. This TCR came from an adult in good health. The chain combines TRBV18 with TRBJ2-1, with TRBD2 identical over 12 bases. This specimen consisted of peripheral blood, obtained on day 0 of AZD1222 vaccination. The chain's CDR3 is CASSPYNRLAGVDEQFF. DNA of the CDR3: TGTGCCAGCTCACCCTACAACCGACTAGCGGGAGTAGATGAGCAGTTCTTC.